This is a list of T cell receptor beta chains from one sample in a study of OX40 agonist ivuxolimab in advanced cancers. The method was immunoSEQ multiplex PCR; TCRdb's version includes in-frame clones alone and lacks a portion of them. There are some 25,000 clones in the sample; roughly four fifths occur only once, and approximately 30% lies in the top ten. The sequencing used CD4+ or CD8+ T cells sorted from blood, collected in a trial of the OX40 agonist ivuxolimab. These receptors were obtained from an adult with an advanced solid tumor such as melanoma, head and neck, liver or kidney cancer. The CDR3 runs from the conserved cysteine through the conserved F or W. A D gene is named only where the DNA matches it firmly. Only part of the rows carry a size: once, few, many, or a class if the clone is expanded.

clone size,D gene,J gene,V gene,CDR3 DNA,CDR3 protein
once,-,TRBJ1-1,TRBV5-1,TGCGCCAGCAGCTCGGCAGGGGACACTGAAGCTTTCTTT,CASSSAGDTEAFF
-,TRBD2,TRBJ2-7,TRBV7-6,TGTGCCAGCAGCTTAGAGGTAGCGGGAGGTTACGAGCAGTACTTC,CASSLEVAGGYEQYF
-,-,TRBJ2-7,TRBV6-6,TGTGCCAGCAGTCCGTACAGGGTTTCGTACGAGCAGTACTTC,CASSPYRVSYEQYF
-,-,TRBJ2-1,TRBV25-1,TGTGCCAGCAGTGAATTAGGTGGGATTGCCTACAATGAGCAGTTCTTC,CASSELGGIAYNEQFF
-,TRBD2,TRBJ2-1,TRBV28,TGTGCCAGCAGCTCCTGGCGGGGGAACAATGAGCAGTTCTTC,CASSSWRGNNEQFF
-,-,TRBJ2-1,TRBV27,TGTGCCAGCAGTTCTTTCCCGAGCTCCTACAATGAGCAGTTCTTC,CASSSFPSSYNEQFF
-,-,TRBJ1-4,TRBV5-1,TGCGCCAGCAGCGTGTGGAGTGCTTATAATGAAAAACTGTTTTTT,CASSVWSAYNEKLFF
-,-,TRBJ2-3,TRBV2,TGTGCCATCCAATCACCTAGTGGGACAGATACGCAGTATTTT,CAIQSPSGTDTQYF
-,-,TRBJ2-7,TRBV4-2,TGTGCCAGCAGCCAAGATATCAGGTACGAGCAGTACTTC,CASSQDIRYEQYF
-,TRBD2,TRBJ2-4,TRBV4-1,TGCGCCAGCAGCCAAAGGACTAGCGGGGTGTCCTTGTTTGAAAACATTCAGTACTTC,CASSQRTSGVSLFENIQYF
-,-,TRBJ2-5,TRBV13,TGTGCCAGCAGCTTAGAGTTGGAGCAAGAGACCCAGTACTTC,CASSLELEQETQYF
few,TRBD1,TRBJ1-2,TRBV10-3,TGTGCCATCAGTGAGTCTAAAGTTGGACAGGTACCCTTGGGCTACACCTTC,CAISESKVGQVPLGYTF
-,-,TRBJ2-5,TRBV10-3,TGTGCCATCAGTACGGGACCGAACTCGTACCAAGAGACCCAGTACTTC,CAISTGPNSYQETQYF
-,-,TRBJ1-4,TRBV5-6,TGTGCCAGCAGCTTTGGAGCAACTAATGAAAAACTGTTTTTT,CASSFGATNEKLFF
-,TRBD2,TRBJ2-1,TRBV4-2,TGTGCCAGCAGCCCCCCGACTAGCGGCTACAATGAGCAGTTCTTC,CASSPPTSGYNEQFF
-,TRBD2,TRBJ2-1,TRBV19,TGTGCCAGTAGTATGACTAGCGAATATCACAATGAGCAGTTCTTC,CASSMTSEYHNEQFF
once,-,TRBJ2-7,TRBV7-9,TGTGCCAGCAGCTTGGGGACCTACGAGCAGTACTTC,CASSLGTYEQYF
few,-,TRBJ2-3,TRBV6-5,TGTGCCACCCTGGATCGGCAGGTCACAGATACGCAGTATTTT,CATLDRQVTDTQYF
-,-,TRBJ2-7,TRBV6-5,TGTGCCAGCGCTGGCGAAGGCGGGTCCTACGAGCAGTACTTC,CASAGEGGSYEQYF
-,TRBD2,TRBJ2-1,TRBV5-6,TGTGCCAGCAGCACTGAATCCGGGACTAGCGGGAAATACAATGAGCAGTTCTTC,CASSTESGTSGKYNEQFF
-,TRBD1,TRBJ2-7,TRBV29-1,TGCAGCGTTGAAGACCCTTCACAGGGGGATAGCCTGAACGAGCAGTACTTC,CSVEDPSQGDSLNEQYF
-,-,TRBJ2-3,TRBV6-5,TGTGCCAGCAGTTACTCGGGAGAGCAGTATTTT,CASSYSGEQYF
-,-,TRBJ2-1,TRBV19,TGTGCCAGTAGTGTAAGGGACGGCACCTACAATGAGCAGTTCTTC,CASSVRDGTYNEQFF
-,TRBD2,TRBJ2-1,TRBV7-9,TGTGCCAGCAGCTCACAACCCGGGACTAGCGGAGACAATGAGCAGTTCTTC,CASSSQPGTSGDNEQFF
-,-,TRBJ1-1,TRBV7-6,TGTGCCAGCAGCTTATGGGGAGAGGGCACTGAAGCTTTCTTT,CASSLWGEGTEAFF
-,TRBD2,TRBJ2-3,TRBV11-2,TGTGCCAGCAGCTTATGGTATTTGACTAGCGGGGGGCACACAGATACGCAGTATTTT,CASSLWYLTSGGHTDTQYF
-,-,TRBJ2-7,TRBV7-9,TGTGCCAGCAGCTTAATCGGGGAGAACTACGAGCAGTACTTC,CASSLIGENYEQYF
-,TRBD2,TRBJ2-5,TRBV9,TGTGCCAGCAGCGTAGACAGCGGGAGTCAAGAGACCCAGTACTTC,CASSVDSGSQETQYF
-,TRBD1,TRBJ1-5,TRBV6-1,TGTGCCAGCAGTGAGTCGGGACAGAGCAATCAGCCCCAGCATTTT,CASSESGQSNQPQHF
-,-,TRBJ1-2,TRBV27,TGTGCCAGCAGTTTATGGTACACAGGGCACGATGGCTACACCTTC,CASSLWYTGHDGYTF
-,-,TRBJ2-1,TRBV16,TGTGCCAGCAGCCAGCAACCAGGGGGGAATGAGCAGTTCTTC,CASSQQPGGNEQFF
few,-,TRBJ2-7,TRBV27,TGTGCCAGCAGTTTATCGTTGGGGACGGCAAACTACGAGCAGTACTTC,CASSLSLGTANYEQYF